The 8 T cell receptor beta chains presented below share a single source sample, sequenced in a study of CD8+CD57+ T cells in acquired aplastic anemia. Patients chosen for sequencing had CD8+CD57+ cells that had expanded, as shown by flow cytometry. According to the study, genomic DNA was the template for TCR beta VDJ and CDR3 profiling. TCRdb used MiXCR to reprocess the reads, holding one entry per CDR3 protein. The sample comprises under 250,000 distinct CDR3 sequences, around half of which are singletons, and 7% to 9.5% rests with the top ten. Sample: sorted CD4+, CD8+, or CD8+CD57+ T cells (not recorded which) from PBMCs. These receptors were obtained from a human donor with aplastic anemia.

This clonotype was seen more than once but under ten times. This chain uses TRBV6-2 or TRBV6-3 with TRBJ2-2, with D unresolved. CDR3 length: 13 amino acids. The ends were cut back, 6 bases at V and 6 bases at J, with 11 bases in the middle. The germline gives CDR1 MNHEY, CDR2 SVGEGT. The CDR3, as DNA: TGTGCCAGCAGCTCTCGTAGGCCCGGGGAGCTGTTTTTT. It translates to CASSSRRPGELFF.

The rearrangement links TRBV10-3 to TRBJ2-7, with TRBD1 as a possible D gene (6 bases). The J call is uncertain, as TRBJ2-5 better fits the DNA end. This CDR3 contains 16 residues. CDR1 is ENHRY, CDR2 SYGVKD, per germline. In nucleotides, the CDR3 is TGTGCCATCAGTGAGTCGACAGGCTCCCCGTGGCGGACCCAGTACTTC. Translating it yields CAISESTGSPWRTQYF.

V gene TRBV15 combines with J gene TRBJ1-2, with D perhaps matching TRBD1 (6 bases). The CDR3 extends over 13 amino acids. CDR1 and CDR2 from the germline V gene are LNHNV and YYDKDF (reference sequence). V shed 0 bases and J shed 8 bases, with 10 bases lying between them. The CDR3 spells CATSRDYGGGYTF. CDR3 DNA sequence: TGTGCCACCAGCAGAGATTACGGGGGCGGCTACACCTTC.

This chain uses TRBV25-1 with TRBJ2-2, with D possibly being TRBD2 (6 bases). Germline assignment: CDR1 MGHDK and CDR2 SYGVNS. The CDR3 loop spans 15 amino acids. Trimming took off 7 bases at V and 5 bases at J, with 17 bases between the two ends. CDR3 in amino acids: CASKDPGRETGELFF. CDR3 nucleotides: TGTGCCAGCAAAGACCCGGGGCGGGAAACCGGGGAGCTGTTTTTT.

This clonotype was counted at least ten times. The chain couples TRBV13 to TRBJ1-5; 7 bases match TRBD1. The CDR3 is 15 residues long. V was clipped by 0 bases and J by 6 bases; unmatched bases: 5. Germline-derived CDR1 and CDR2 are PRHDT and FYEKMQ (reference sequence). CDR3 sequence: CASSLGGRDSQPQHF. The CDR3 region has the DNA TGTGCCAGCAGCTTAGGGGGTAGGGACAGTCAGCCCCAGCATTTT.

This clonotype has a count of ten or more. The chain links TRBV5-1 to TRBJ1-6, with D unclear. This CDR3 comprises 16 residues. The V end lost 0 bases, the J end lost 0 bases, and 7 bases lay between the germline ends. Germline CDR1 and CDR2: SGHRS and YFSETQ. CDR3 nucleotides: TGCGCCAGCAGCTTGGCCGGGGACTCCTATAATTCACCCCTCCACTTT. This gives the protein CASSLAGDSYNSPLHF.

This clonotype was recorded many times. V is TRBV27 and J is TRBJ2-5; D uncertain. CDR3 size: 13 residues. From germline, CDR1 is MNHEY and CDR2 SMNVEV (reference sequence). V lost 6 bases, J lost 3 bases, and 11 bases lay in between. CDR3 DNA: TGTGCCAGCAGCGGACGTGGTGAAGAGACCCAGTACTTC. Translated, it gives CASSGRGEETQYF.

The chain employs TRBV20-1 and TRBJ2-7, with a tentative D call TRBD2 (5 bases). The CDR3 length is 12 residues. The ends were cut back, 3 bases at V and 5 bases at J, with 11 bases in the middle. Germline CDR1 and CDR2: DFQATT and SNEGSKA (reference sequence). The CDR3 loop reads CSASGLSNEQYF. The CDR3 DNA sequence: TGCAGTGCTAGCGGACTCTCTAACGAGCAGTACTTC.